One and the same sample provided the 6 T cell receptor beta chains below, sequenced in a study of shared clonotypes between healthy human individuals. Using immunoSEQ multiplex PCR, the repertoire was profiled, and TCRdb retains in-frame clones only, with some absent. The sample records 550,000 to 750,000 clones, nearly 97% being singletons. The naive CD8 subset, CD45RO-negative cells positively selected for CCR7, excluded terminally differentiated effector memory CD45RA+ cells. The sample taken for sequencing was naive CD8+ T cells sorted from blood. These receptors were obtained from a woman aged 30 to 39 in good health.

V gene TRBV7-8 combines with J gene TRBJ2-1; 12 nucleotides agree with TRBD2. V shed 5 bases, J shed 7 bases, and the junction held 9 bases outside the gene matches. Per germline, CDR1 SGHVS and CDR2 FQNEAQ. The CDR3 loop spans 16 amino acids. Here the CDR3 reads CASSTPSGRALNEQFF. CDR3 coding DNA: TGTGCCAGCAGCACCCCTAGCGGGAGGGCCTTGAATGAGCAGTTCTTC.

V and J are TRBV29-1 and TRBJ1-2; D gene ambiguous. The germline gives CDR1 SQVTM, CDR2 ANQGSEA. V lost 0 bases and J lost 5, with 13 bases in between. This CDR3 contains 14 residues. The CDR3 is CSVEEPNQGYGYTF. In DNA, the CDR3 is TGCAGCGTTGAAGAGCCTAACCAAGGATATGGCTACACCTTC.

The rearrangement uses TRBV6-1 and TRBJ1-2; D is ambiguous. V was shortened by 2 bases and J by 3 bases, with 13 bases between the two germline ends. The CDR3 extends over 15 amino acids. CDR1 MNHNS and CDR2 SASEGT come from the germline V gene. CDR3 coding DNA: TGTGCCAGCAGTGAATCTAACACGGGCTACTATGGCTACACCTTC. Amino acids: CASSESNTGYYGYTF.

The V call is TRBV7-8, the J call TRBJ2-7, with D hard to call. CDR3 length: 13 amino acids. CDR1 and CDR2 from the germline V gene are SGHVS and FQNEAQ. V dropped 1 base and J dropped 3 bases, with 7 bases sitting between them. CDR3 protein: CASSLEQIYEQYF. The CDR3 DNA follows: TGTGCCAGCAGCTTAGAGCAAATCTACGAGCAGTACTTC.

J is TRBJ2-1 and V is TRBV28, with 11 bases aligning to TRBD2. Germline V gives CDR1 MDHEN, CDR2 SYDVKM. V was pared by 3 bases and J by 9 bases, with 7 bases of the junction left unmatched. The CDR3 spans 15 residues. DNA of the CDR3: TGTGCCAGCAGTTTGGTACTAGCGGGAGATCTTGAGCAGTTCTTC. It translates to CASSLVLAGDLEQFF.

With respect to this clone: The sample has other DNA sequences that encode this CDR3 too. The V gene is TRBV19, the J gene TRBJ1-2; 8 bases match TRBD1. This CDR3 region has 14 residues. The J segment lost 0 bases and the V segment lost 5 bases, leaving 2 bases of the junction unmatched. Germline loops: CDR1 LNHDA, CDR2 SQIVND (reference sequence). The CDR3 nucleotides are TGTGCCAGTAGTGGGACAGGTGCTAACTATGGCTACACCTTC. Translating gives CASSGTGANYGYTF.